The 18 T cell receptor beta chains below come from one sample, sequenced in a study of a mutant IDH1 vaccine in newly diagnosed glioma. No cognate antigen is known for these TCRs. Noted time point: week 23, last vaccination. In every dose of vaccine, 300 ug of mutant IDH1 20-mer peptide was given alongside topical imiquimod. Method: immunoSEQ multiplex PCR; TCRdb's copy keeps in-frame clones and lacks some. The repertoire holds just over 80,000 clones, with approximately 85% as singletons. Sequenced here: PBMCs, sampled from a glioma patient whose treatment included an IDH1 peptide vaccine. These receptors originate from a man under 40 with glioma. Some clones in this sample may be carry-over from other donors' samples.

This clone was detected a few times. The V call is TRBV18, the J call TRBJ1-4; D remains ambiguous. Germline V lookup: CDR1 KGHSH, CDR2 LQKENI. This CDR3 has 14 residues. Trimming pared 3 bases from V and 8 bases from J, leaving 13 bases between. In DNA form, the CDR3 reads TGTGCCAGCTCACCCACGCAGGCTGGGGAAAAACTGTTTTTT. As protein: CASSPTQAGEKLFF.

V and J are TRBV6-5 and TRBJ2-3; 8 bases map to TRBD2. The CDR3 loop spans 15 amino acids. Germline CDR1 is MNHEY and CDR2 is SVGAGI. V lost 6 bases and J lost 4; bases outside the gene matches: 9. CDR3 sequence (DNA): TGTGCCAGCAGCTACCAAGCGGGGGTTCCAGATACGCAGTATTTT. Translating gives CASSYQAGVPDTQYF.

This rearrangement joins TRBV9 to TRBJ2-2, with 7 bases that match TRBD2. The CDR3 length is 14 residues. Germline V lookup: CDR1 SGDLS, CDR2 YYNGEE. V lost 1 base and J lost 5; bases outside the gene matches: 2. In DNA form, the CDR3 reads TGTGCCAGCAGCGTACCTAGCGGAACCGGGGAGCTGTTTTTT. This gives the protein CASSVPSGTGELFF.

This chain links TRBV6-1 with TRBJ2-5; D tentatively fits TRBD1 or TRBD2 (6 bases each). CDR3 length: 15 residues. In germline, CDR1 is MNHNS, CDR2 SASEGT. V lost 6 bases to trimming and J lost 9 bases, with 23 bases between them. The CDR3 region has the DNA TGTGCCAGCAGCAAAGGGGGGACTTACACATTGGCCCAGTACTTC. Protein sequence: CASSKGGTYTLAQYF.

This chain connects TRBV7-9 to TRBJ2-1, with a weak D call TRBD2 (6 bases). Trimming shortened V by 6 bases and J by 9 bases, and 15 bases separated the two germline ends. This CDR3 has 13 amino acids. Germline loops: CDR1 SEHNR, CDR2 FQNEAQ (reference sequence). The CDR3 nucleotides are TGTGCCAGCAGGGAGGGACGGCGTGCTGAGCAGTTCTTC. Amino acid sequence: CASREGRRAEQFF.

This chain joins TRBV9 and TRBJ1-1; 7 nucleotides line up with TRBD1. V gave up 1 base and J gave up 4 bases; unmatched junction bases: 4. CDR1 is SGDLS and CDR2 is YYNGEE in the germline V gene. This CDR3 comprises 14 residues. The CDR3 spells CASSVQGESTEAFF. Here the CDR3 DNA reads TGTGCCAGCAGCGTACAGGGGGAGAGCACTGAAGCTTTCTTT.

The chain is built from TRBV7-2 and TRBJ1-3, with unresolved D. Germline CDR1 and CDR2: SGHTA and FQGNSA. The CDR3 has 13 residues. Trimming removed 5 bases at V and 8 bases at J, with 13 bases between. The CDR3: CASSRTIADTIYF. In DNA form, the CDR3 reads TGTGCCAGCAGCCGGACCATAGCGGACACCATATATTTT.

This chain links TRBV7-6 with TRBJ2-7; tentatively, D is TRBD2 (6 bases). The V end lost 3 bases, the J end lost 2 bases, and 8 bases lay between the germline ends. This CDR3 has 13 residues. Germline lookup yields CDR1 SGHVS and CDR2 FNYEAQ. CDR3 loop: CASSFGGTYEQYF. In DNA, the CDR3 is TGTGCCAGCAGCTTCGGAGGGACCTACGAGCAGTACTTC.

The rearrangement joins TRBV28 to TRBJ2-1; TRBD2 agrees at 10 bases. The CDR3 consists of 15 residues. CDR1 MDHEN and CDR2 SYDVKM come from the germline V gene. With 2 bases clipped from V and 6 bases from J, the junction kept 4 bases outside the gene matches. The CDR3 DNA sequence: TGTGCCAGCAGTTTACTAGCGGGAGCTGGCAATGAGCAGTTCTTC. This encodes CASSLLAGAGNEQFF.

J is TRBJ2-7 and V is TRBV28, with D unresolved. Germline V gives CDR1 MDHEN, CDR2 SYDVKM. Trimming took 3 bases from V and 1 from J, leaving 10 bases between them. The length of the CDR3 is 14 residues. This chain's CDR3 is CASSLFRKSYEQYF. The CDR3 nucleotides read TGTGCCAGCAGTTTGTTCAGGAAGTCCTACGAGCAGTACTTC.

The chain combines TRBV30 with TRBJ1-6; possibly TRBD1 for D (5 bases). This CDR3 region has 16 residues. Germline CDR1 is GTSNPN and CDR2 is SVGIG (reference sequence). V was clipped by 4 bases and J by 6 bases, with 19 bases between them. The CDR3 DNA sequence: TGTGCCTGGACCAACATCGACGAGGGGACTAATTCACCCCTCCACTTT. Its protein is CAWTNIDEGTNSPLHF.

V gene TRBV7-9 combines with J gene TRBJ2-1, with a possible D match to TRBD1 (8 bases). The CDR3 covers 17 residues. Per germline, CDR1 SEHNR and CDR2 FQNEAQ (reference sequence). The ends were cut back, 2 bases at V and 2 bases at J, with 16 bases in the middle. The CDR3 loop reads CASSLPRTGRAYNEQFF. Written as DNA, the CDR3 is TGTGCCAGCAGCTTACCCAGGACAGGGAGGGCCTACAATGAGCAGTTCTTC.

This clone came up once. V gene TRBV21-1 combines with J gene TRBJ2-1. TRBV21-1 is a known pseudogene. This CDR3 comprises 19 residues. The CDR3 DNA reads TGTGCCAGCAGCCTACGGTGCGAGGACCCGGGCCACCCAAACAATGAGCAGTTCTTC. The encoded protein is CASSLRCEDPGHPNNEQFF.

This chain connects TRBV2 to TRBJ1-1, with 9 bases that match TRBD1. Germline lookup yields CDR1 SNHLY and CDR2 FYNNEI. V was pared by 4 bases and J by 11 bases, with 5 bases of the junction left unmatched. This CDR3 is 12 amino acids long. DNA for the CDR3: TGTGCCAGCAGTGGACAGGGGGTTGAGGCTTTCTTT. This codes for CASSGQGVEAFF.

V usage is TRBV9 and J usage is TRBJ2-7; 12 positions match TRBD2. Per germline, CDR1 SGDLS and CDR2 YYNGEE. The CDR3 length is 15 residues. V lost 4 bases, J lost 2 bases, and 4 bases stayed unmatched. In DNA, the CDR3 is TGTGCCAGCAGCACCCGACTAGCGGGAGCCTACGAGCAGTACTTC. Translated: CASSTRLAGAYEQYF.

CDR3 sequence: CASSETEDQPQHF. CDR3 bases: TGTGCCAGCAGTGAAACGGAGGATCAGCCCCAGCATTTT. The rearrangement links TRBV6-1 to TRBJ1-5, with D unresolved. From germline, CDR1 is MNHNS and CDR2 SASEGT. Deletions cut 2 bases from V and 5 bases from J, with 7 bases between. The CDR3 extends over 13 amino acids.

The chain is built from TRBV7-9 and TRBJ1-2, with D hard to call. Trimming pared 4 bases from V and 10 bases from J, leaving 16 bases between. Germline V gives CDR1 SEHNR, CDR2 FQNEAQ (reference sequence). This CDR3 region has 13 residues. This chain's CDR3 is CASSSSWGEPYTF. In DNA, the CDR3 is TGTGCCAGCAGCTCCTCCTGGGGAGAACCCTACACCTTC. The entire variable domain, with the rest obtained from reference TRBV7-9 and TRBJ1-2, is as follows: DTGVSQNPRHKITKRGQNVTFRCDPISEHNRLYWYRQTLGQGPEFLTYFQNEAQLEKSRLLSDRFSAERPKGSFSTLEIQRTEQGDSAMYLCASSSSWGEPYTFGSGTRLTVV.

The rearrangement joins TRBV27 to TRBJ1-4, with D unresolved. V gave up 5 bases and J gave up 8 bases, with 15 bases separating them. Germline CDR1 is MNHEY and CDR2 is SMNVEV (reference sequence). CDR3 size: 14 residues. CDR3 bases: TGTGCCAGCAGTCCTCGGGCAGGTCGGGAAAAACTGTTTTTT. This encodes CASSPRAGREKLFF.